This T cell receptor beta chain was captured in a study of shared clonotypes between healthy human individuals. Every subset had its genomic DNA shared out evenly among several immunoSEQ plates. Libraries were prepared by immunoSEQ multiplex PCR; TCRdb keeps only in-frame clonotypes and omits some of them. The sample lists 600,000 or so clones, roughly 98% occurring once. The trim removed 3 bases at V and 1 base at J, leaving 2 bases unmatched. CDR3 length: 15 amino acids. Germline V gives CDR1 SGHRS, CDR2 YFSETQ. CD45RO-negative, CCR7-positively selected cells formed the naive CD8 fraction, excluding terminally differentiated effector memory CD45RA+ cells.

The sequencing input was naive CD8+ T cells sorted from blood. The gene calls are TRBV5-1 and TRBJ2-2, with 8 positions matching TRBD2. This TCR was recovered from a man between 25 and 39 years old in good health. The CDR3 is CASSSREGNTGELFF. The CDR3 coding sequence is TGCGCCAGCAGCTCTCGGGAGGGGAACACCGGGGAGCTGTTTTTT. Using reference TRBV5-1 and TRBJ2-2 for the parts outside the CDR3, the full variable domain is KAGVTQTPRYLIKTRGQQVTLSCSPISGHRSVSWYQQTPGQGLQFLFEYFSETQRNKGNFPGRFSGRQFSNSRSEMNVSTLELGDSALYLCASSSREGNTGELFFGEGSRLTVL.